Included here is one T cell receptor (beta chain) sequence, with context. Its antigen is still unknown. The record has no base qualities; no much larger clone is one base away. The CDR3 regions of human TCRbeta chains were subjected to immunosequencing. The source study handled its data this way. Repertoire TCRs were matched against a reference library of SARS-CoV-2-specific TCRs generated with the MIRA antigen-specificity platform. Breadth was defined as the fraction of unique TCRs that were SARS-CoV-2-associated, and depth was defined as the fraction of total T cells that were SARS-CoV-2-associated. Using the MIRA data, every spike-specific TCR was mapped to the spike region that the TCR reacted to and assigned to either a CD4 or a CD8 class. Log10-transformed breadth and depth values were compared by one-way ANOVA with Sidak's multiple comparisons tests. This is the immuneACCESS table as TCRdb keeps it, with only in-frame sequences that have V and J called. A part of the clones is gone; compared with another copy, unresolved V genes explain less than half, and the rest is unexplained. V, J and clone size are those of that table, while D and trimming were read from the DNA. The sample table contains 75,000 to 95,000 clones; only one count was recorded for roughly 88% of them. Of the sample, 9.5% to 13% is held by the ten largest clones.

The data were obtained in a study of T cell responses to AZD1222 COVID-19 vaccine (dated by TCRdb to about 2021). Concerning the study at large: AZD1222 recipients whose second dose came at about 4 weeks and those whose second dose came at about 12 weeks were combined into one group, since spike-specific TCR depth and breadth did not differ between the two schedules. TCR sequencing covered 233 trial participants: 207 given two doses of AZD1222 and approximately 26 given two doses of MenACWY control vaccine. Trial participants were enrolled by age into 18-55, 56-69 and 70-plus year subgroups, with 148, 28 and 57 TCR-sequenced participants respectively. Beyond this particular receptor, the publication reports: CD4 TCRs associated with the vaccine covered the entire spike protein, and the dominant responses were in regions 160-218 and 743-854. After two AZD1222 doses, both the breadth and the depth of spike-specific TCRs were significantly higher than at day 0 and than in MenACWY recipients. Conclusions about previously exposed vaccinees are limited because only six or seven AZD1222 recipients were SARS-CoV-2 seropositive at baseline. Because no samples from the day 14 peak response were available, repertoires could be characterized only after the peak T cell response. The 56-69-year group was small, and its depth increase did not reach significance, likely because of low power. Reportedly, close to half of the unique spike-specific TCRs recognized epitopes lying outside the regions that are mutated in the B.1.351 and B.1.1.7 variants. Participants were mostly white British, with more females than males. The authors suggested clonal diversity may have been underestimated.

Reading the label with the study, this specimen's time point is: baseline before first vaccination. Samples from vaccinated people were obtained from the UK trials COV001 and COV002, which included a single-blind randomized controlled phase 2/3 trial of AZD1222 (ChAdOx1 nCoV-19) in healthy adults. Trial participant PBMC samples were collected at day 0 and day 28 after the second dose for TCRbeta chain sequencing. Source: peripheral blood, taken on day 0 of AZD1222 vaccination. The receptor's source is an adult in good health.

CDR3 protein: CASSLGGREQYF. Read as DNA, the sequence is TGCGCCAGCAGCTTGGGAGGGCGCGAGCAGTACTTC. The chain is made from TRBV5-1 and TRBJ2-7; TRBD2 might be the D gene, on 5 matching bases. V is reduced by 0 bases and J by 6 bases, leaving a spacing of 7 bases between them. The CDR3 contains 12 residues, cysteine and phenylalanine counted. Only the CDR3 region is kept as DNA, spanning 36 bases read in frame from base 1. CDR1 and CDR2, looked up from the germline V gene, are SGHRS and YFSETQ.